This T cell receptor (beta chain) was documented in a study of neurological immune-mediated disorders. Study-wide findings and caveats: Healthy controls had more TCR clonal expansion than multiple sclerosis, which showed the least, whereas HTLV-1-associated myelopathy showed the most. Phylogenetic grouping put 18 of 34 multiple sclerosis patients' repertoires into one related-CDR3 cluster, a possible signature. None of the CDR3 amino acid sequences in expanded clones turned up in more than one subject, which points to private repertoires in all groups.

This clonotype was seen ten or more times. What it binds is not known. Synthesis of cDNA was accomplished via 5'RACE employing 10-nucleotide random UMIs. TCRdb reprocessed the 5' RACE reads with MiXCR, giving one entry per CDR3 protein. The sample shows 65,000 to 90,000 distinct CDR3 sequences, around 4.6% of them seen only once. The CDR3 runs to 14 residues. Germline CDR1 and CDR2: SGHVS and FQNEAQ. Deletions cut 4 bases from V and 4 bases from J, with 11 bases between. The chain combines TRBV7-8 with TRBJ1-3, with D perhaps TRBD1 (5 bases). Sequenced sample: PBMCs. This TCR was recovered from a woman aged 30 to 39 with multiple sclerosis. The CDR3 DNA reads TGTGCCAGCAGCTCAGGGCTGGGAGGAAACACCATATATTTT. Residues: CASSSGLGGNTIYF.